A selection of T cell receptor beta chains follows, all from one sample in a study of early T cells in non-severe SARS-CoV-2 infection. TCRdb re-called the 5' RACE reads through MiXCR, storing one row per CDR3 protein. The sample lists about 99,000 distinct CDR3 sequences, approximately 16% seen once, with roughly 1.3% in the top ten. Sequencing was performed on whole blood. These receptors came from an adult who was a healthcare worker with PCR-confirmed SARS-CoV-2 infection or an uninfected control (not recorded which). CDR3s leave out the opening cysteine and the closing phenylalanine or tryptophan. Expanded clones get a size class; other rows say once, few or many, or leave the size out.

j_call	clone_size	v_call	cdr3_aa
TRBJ2-1	few	TRBV14	ASSQRQGLRRNEQF
TRBJ2-3	-	TRBV7-9	ASSSRSSGRKENTDTQY
TRBJ2-2	many	TRBV12-3/TRBV12-4	ASSKGRLEGELF
TRBJ2-7	-	TRBV6-2/TRBV6-3	ASSRSYVAGIEQY
TRBJ2-4	few	TRBV7-9	ASSLNSGTRGAKNIQY
TRBJ1-1	many	TRBV28	ASSLLQGRREAF
TRBJ2-3	few	TRBV7-2	ASSLTGGYTDTQY
TRBJ2-6	-	TRBV29-1	SVVVRNVLT
TRBJ2-7	many	TRBV20-1	SARADRAPYEQY
TRBJ2-2	few	TRBV29-1	SVGILADTGELF
TRBJ1-3	few	TRBV6-1	ASSEETSDTIY
TRBJ2-7	few	TRBV27	ASNPGEGSYEQY
TRBJ1-5	few	TRBV6-1	ASSERRGLQPQH
TRBJ1-1	few	TRBV18	ASSPPSANTPEAF
TRBJ2-1	-	TRBV14	ASSQDWVAGVKF